These 9 T cell receptor beta chains originate from one sample sequenced in a study of cytomegalovirus exposure and HLA in healthy donors. Both 60 Vbeta primers and 13 Jbeta primers went into the PCR. Clones were sequenced by immunoSEQ multiplex PCR, and TCRdb holds only the in-frame ones, with some missing. In all, the sample yields 50,000 to 70,000 clones. Sequenced: PBMCs. The origin of the receptors is a man aged 50 to 59 in good health and CMV-seropositive.

The chain combines TRBV29-1 with TRBJ1-1; D perhaps matches TRBD1 (5 bases). V was shortened by 4 bases and J by 3 bases, with 12 bases between the two germline ends. The V gene's germline CDR1 is SQVTM and CDR2 ANQGSEA. The CDR3 has 13 residues. CDR3 DNA: TGCAGCGTTGTAGGGGCGCTGTACACTGAAGCTTTCTTT. As protein: CSVVGALYTEAFF.

This chain connects TRBV10-2 to TRBJ2-3, with 10 positions matching TRBD2. This CDR3 contains 14 residues. V lost 8 bases and J lost 6; bases outside the gene matches: 8. Germline CDR1 WSHSY, CDR2 SAAADI. The CDR3 nucleotides read TGCGCCAGCCGCGAGAGCGGGGGGGCCGATACGCAGTATTTT. Translated: CASRESGGADTQYF.

The CDR3 spells CASWVGRAHGEQYF. The CDR3 coding sequence is TGTGCCAGCTGGGTGGGGAGGGCGCATGGCGAGCAGTACTTC. This chain joins TRBV28 and TRBJ2-7; 7 bases agree with TRBD2. The CDR3 is 14 residues long. From germline, CDR1 is MDHEN and CDR2 SYDVKM. The V and J ends lost 8 bases and 6 bases, in that order; junction bases with no gene match: 13.

The CDR3 here is CASSPTYNEQFF. In nucleotides, the CDR3 is TGTGCCAGCAGCCCTACTTACAATGAGCAGTTCTTC. V usage is TRBV27 and J usage is TRBJ2-1; D remains unclear. Germline CDR1 MNHEY, CDR2 SMNVEV (reference sequence). This CDR3 contains 12 residues. The germline V and J ends were trimmed by 6 bases and 4 bases, with 7 bases remaining between them.

V is TRBV27 and J is TRBJ2-5, with 11 bases that match TRBD2. This CDR3 contains 17 residues. Germline V gives CDR1 MNHEY, CDR2 SMNVEV (reference sequence). With 4 bases clipped from V and 0 bases from J, the junction kept 7 bases outside the gene matches. CDR3 amino acids: CASSSLLAGAHQETQYF. The CDR3 DNA sequence: TGTGCCAGCAGTTCCCTACTAGCGGGGGCGCACCAAGAGACCCAGTACTTC.

The V gene is TRBV4-3, the J gene TRBJ2-1; 11 bases are shared with TRBD2. The CDR3 covers 15 residues. J was trimmed by 6 bases and V by 5 bases; bases with no gene match: 6. Germline V gives CDR1 LGHNA, CDR2 YSLEER. CDR3 protein: CASSSHSGGANEQFF. CDR3 sequence (DNA): TGCGCCAGCAGCTCCCATAGCGGGGGGGCCAATGAGCAGTTCTTC.

The rearrangement joins TRBV7-2 to TRBJ2-5, with a tentative D call TRBD1 (6 bases). This CDR3 has 17 amino acids. Trimming shortened V by 3 bases and J by 2 bases, and 19 bases separated the two germline ends. Germline V lookup: CDR1 SGHTA, CDR2 FQGNSA. Written as DNA, the CDR3 is TGTGCCAGCAGCTTCCCGTCCTCAACAGGGTTTCAAGAGACCCAGTACTTC. It yields the protein CASSFPSSTGFQETQYF.

The chain carries TRBV6-5 and TRBJ2-6; possibly TRBD1 for D (6 bases). There are 15 residues in the CDR3. Trimming stripped 4 bases from V and 2 bases from J, with 9 bases between. Germline-derived CDR1 and CDR2 are MNHEY and SVGAGI. CDR3 protein: CASSLGGAGANVLTF. In nucleotides, the CDR3 is TGTGCCAGCAGTTTAGGGGGTGCTGGGGCCAACGTCCTGACTTTC.

The rearrangement uses TRBV4-1 and TRBJ2-1; D may be TRBD2 (5 bases). The CDR3 spans 12 residues. In germline, CDR1 is MGHRA, CDR2 YSYEKL. Trimming pared 4 bases from V and 5 bases from J, leaving 6 bases between. The chain's CDR3 is CASSLGDNEQFF. Here the CDR3 DNA reads TGCGCCAGCAGCCTCGGGGACAATGAGCAGTTCTTC.